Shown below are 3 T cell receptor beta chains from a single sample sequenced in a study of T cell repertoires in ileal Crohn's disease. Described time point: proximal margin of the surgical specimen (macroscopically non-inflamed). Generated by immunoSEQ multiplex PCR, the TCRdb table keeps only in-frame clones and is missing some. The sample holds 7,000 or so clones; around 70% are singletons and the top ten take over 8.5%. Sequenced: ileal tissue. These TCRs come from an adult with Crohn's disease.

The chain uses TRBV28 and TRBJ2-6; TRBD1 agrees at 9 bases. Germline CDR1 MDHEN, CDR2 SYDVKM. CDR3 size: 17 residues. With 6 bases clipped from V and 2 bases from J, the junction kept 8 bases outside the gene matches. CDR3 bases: TGTGCCAGCAGAACTCACAGGGGGCCGCCTGGGGCCAACGTCCTGACTTTC. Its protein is CASRTHRGPPGANVLTF.

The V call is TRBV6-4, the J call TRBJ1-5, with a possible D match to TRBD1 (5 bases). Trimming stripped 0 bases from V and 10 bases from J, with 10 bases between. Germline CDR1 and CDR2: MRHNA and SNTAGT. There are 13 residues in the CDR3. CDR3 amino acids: CASSDSTGGPQHF. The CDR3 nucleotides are TGTGCCAGCAGTGACTCGACCGGGGGTCCCCAGCATTTT.

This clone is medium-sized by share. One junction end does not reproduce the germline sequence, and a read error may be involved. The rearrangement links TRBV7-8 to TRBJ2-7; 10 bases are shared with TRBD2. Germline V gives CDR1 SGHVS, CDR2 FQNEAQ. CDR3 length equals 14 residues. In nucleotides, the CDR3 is TGTGCCAGCAGCCTAGCGGGAGCCCCCTACGAGCAGTACTTC. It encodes CASSLAGAPYEQYF.